This T cell receptor (beta chain) was observed in a study of graft-versus-host responses after intestinal transplantation. As for this clone: Its specificity is not known.

Measured with immunoSEQ multiplex PCR; TCRdb has only the in-frame clones, and not every one. The sample lists 95,000 to 110,000 clones, approximately 88% occurring once. With 6 bases clipped from V and 2 bases from J, the junction kept 7 bases outside the gene matches. CDR1 is MNHEY, CDR2 SVGAGI, per germline. The CDR3 sequence is 14 residues long. This specimen consisted of unstimulated CD4+ T cells sorted from spleen or lymph node cells, obtained before transplant. This receptor was identified in a human donor who was the organ donor for an intestinal transplant. The V call is TRBV6-5, the J call TRBJ2-7, with 7 bases fitting TRBD1. CDR3: CASRTLTGPYEQYF. CDR3 coding DNA: TGTGCCAGCAGGACCTTGACAGGGCCCTACGAGCAGTACTTC.